The 27 T cell receptor beta chains reported below all come from one sample, sequenced in a study of blood T cell repertoires in COVID-19. Some clones are missing from TCRdb's copy, which holds only in-frame ones; the method was immunoSEQ multiplex PCR. The table shows some 80,000 clones, with about 86% occurring only once. Sequencing was carried out using peripheral blood. The receptors derive from a woman over 75 in a cohort sampled during active or convalescent COVID-19.

The chain has TRBV18 and TRBJ1-1, with a tentative D call TRBD1 (6 bases). V lost 5 bases, J lost 7 bases, and 17 bases lay in between. The CDR3 extends over 14 amino acids. From germline, CDR1 is KGHSH and CDR2 LQKENI. CDR3 DNA: TGTGCCAGCTCAACCGCGCGGGGGGCCGGTGAAGCTTTCTTT. Its protein is CASSTARGAGEAFF. Filled out from reference TRBV18 and TRBJ1-1, the complete variable domain reads NAGVMQNPRHLVRRRGQEARLRCSPMKGHSHVYWYRQLPEEGLKFMVYLQKENIIDESGMPKERFSAEFPKEGPSILRIQQVVRGDSAAYFCASSTARGAGEAFFGQGTRLTVV.

This clone came up a few times. This chain uses TRBV24-1 with TRBJ1-1; D is undetermined. The V end lost 4 bases, the J end lost 3 bases, and 8 bases lay between the germline ends. This CDR3 region has 13 residues. Germline-derived CDR1 and CDR2 are KGHDR and SFDVKD. CDR3 in DNA: TGTGCCACCAGTGAGGGCCAGCACACTGAAGCTTTCTTT. It yields the protein CATSEGQHTEAFF.

This sequence joins TRBV5-1 and TRBJ1-1; D is unresolved. This CDR3 spans 14 amino acids. In germline, CDR1 is SGHRS, CDR2 YFSETQ. Trimming cost V 0 bases and J 0 bases, with 6 bases left between them. CDR3 amino acids: CASSLARVNTEAFF. CDR3 nucleotides: TGCGCCAGCAGCTTGGCCCGGGTGAACACTGAAGCTTTCTTT.

The chain is built from TRBV6-5 and TRBJ1-5; 9 bases are a match to TRBD1. CDR1 is MNHEY, CDR2 SVGAGI, per germline. Losses at the gene ends were 4 bases for V and 2 bases for J; bases not matched to a gene: 6. The CDR3 sequence is 16 residues long. The chain's CDR3 is CASSSGTGIGNQPQHF. In DNA, the CDR3 is TGTGCCAGCAGTTCTGGGACAGGGATCGGCAATCAGCCCCAGCATTTT.

The chain has TRBV5-6 and TRBJ1-6; no reliable D call. The V and J ends lost 4 bases and 7 bases respectively, with 6 bases between them. The germline V gene encodes CDR1 SGHDT and CDR2 YYEEEE. The CDR3 is 12 residues long. DNA of the CDR3: TGTGCCAGCAGCAACATAAATTCACCCCTCCACTTT. Its translation: CASSNINSPLHF. The full variable domain, in which reference TRBV5-6 and TRBJ1-6 provide the parts outside the CDR3, is DAGVTQSPTHLIKTRGQQVTLRCSPKSGHDTVSWYQQALGQGPQFIFQYYEEEERQRGNFPDRFSGHQFPNYSSELNVNALLLGDSALYLCASSNINSPLHFGNGTRLTVT.

This sequence joins TRBV5-5 and TRBJ2-2; the D gene is possibly TRBD1 (8 bases). Per germline, CDR1 SGHKS and CDR2 YYEKEE (reference sequence). V lost 6 bases and J 7 bases, leaving 16 bases between the germline ends. The CDR3 is made up of 14 amino acids. The chain's CDR3 is CASNRQGRGGELFF. CDR3 bases: TGTGCCAGCAACCGACAGGGGAGGGGCGGGGAGCTGTTTTTT.

The chain carries TRBV25-1 and TRBJ2-7; 10 bases are shared with TRBD1. Germline-derived CDR1 and CDR2 are MGHDK and SYGVNS. This CDR3 has 15 amino acids. Trimming removed 3 bases from V and 3 bases from J; junction bases left unmatched: 5. This CDR3 is CASSDRDRGFYEQYF. Here the CDR3 DNA reads TGTGCCAGCAGTGACCGGGACAGGGGCTTCTACGAGCAGTACTTC.

The chain has TRBV15 and TRBJ1-2; weak D call: TRBD1 (5 bases). Germline assignment: CDR1 LNHNV and CDR2 YYDKDF (reference sequence). This CDR3 has 14 residues. V lost 0 bases, J lost 4 bases, and 9 bases lay in between. Written as DNA, the CDR3 is TGTGCCACCAGCAGAGAAGGGGCCAGCTATGGCTACACCTTC. Translation gives CATSREGASYGYTF.

The table lists this clone with a count of one. The rearrangement links TRBV11-2 to TRBJ1-2; D is uncertain. The CDR3 has 15 amino acids. From germline, CDR1 is SGHAT and CDR2 FQNNGV. V was clipped by 0 bases and J by 5 bases, with 13 bases between them. CDR3 region: CASSLDSRVSYGYTF. CDR3 bases: TGTGCCAGCAGCTTAGATTCGCGGGTCTCATATGGCTACACCTTC. Based on the CDR3 plus reference TRBV11-2 and TRBJ1-2, the full variable domain is EAGVAQSPRYKIIEKRQSVAFWCNPISGHATLYWYQQILGQGPKLLIQFQNNGVVDDSQLPKDRFSAERLKGVDSTLKIQPAKLEDSAVYLCASSLDSRVSYGYTFGSGTRLTVV.

The chain is built from TRBV5-1 and TRBJ1-2; D unclear. This CDR3 has 14 residues. The V gene's germline CDR1 is SGHRS and CDR2 YFSETQ. Trimming cost V 0 bases and J 0 bases, with 6 bases left between them. CDR3 DNA sequence: TGCGCCAGCAGCTTGGATCCCTCTAACTATGGCTACACCTTC. This codes for CASSLDPSNYGYTF.

The J gene is TRBJ1-3, the V gene TRBV30; no firm D call. V was cut by 1 base and J by 2 bases, with 9 bases left in between. CDR3 length: 14 residues. Per the germline V gene, CDR1 is GTSNPN and CDR2 is SVGIG (reference sequence). The CDR3 sequence: CAWSGGTAGNTIYF. DNA of the CDR3: TGTGCCTGGAGTGGAGGAACTGCTGGAAACACCATATATTTT.

The gene calls are TRBV5-4 and TRBJ1-2, with TRBD1 as a possible D gene (6 bases). V was shortened by 7 bases and J by 7 bases, with 20 bases between the two germline ends. The CDR3 runs 14 residues. The germline gives CDR1 SGHNT, CDR2 YYREEE (reference sequence). The CDR3 here is CASHQTGTRGGYTF. The DNA of the CDR3 is TGTGCCAGCCACCAAACCGGGACAAGAGGTGGCTACACCTTC.

The chain carries TRBV28 and TRBJ2-7; D gene uncertain. Trimming shortened V by 7 bases and J by 3 bases, and 10 bases separated the two germline ends. CDR1 and CDR2 (germline): MDHEN, SYDVKM. This CDR3 is 12 amino acids long. The CDR3 DNA sequence: TGTGCCAGCACCTCCAGCGACTACGAGCAGTACTTC. Its translation is CASTSSDYEQYF.

This clone appeared once. CDR3 nucleotides: TGTGCCTGGAGTACCGGGAGCTACGAGCAGTACTTC. Translation: CAWSTGSYEQYF. V gene TRBV30 combines with J gene TRBJ2-7, with TRBD2 as a possible D gene (6 bases). CDR3 length: 12 amino acids. The V and J ends lost 2 bases and 3 bases respectively, with 8 bases between them. Germline CDR1 reads GTSNPN; CDR2 reads SVGIG (reference sequence).

The chain carries TRBV10-3 and TRBJ2-1, with 8 bases matching TRBD2. V shed 6 bases, J shed 6 bases, and the junction held 10 bases outside the gene matches. The CDR3 consists of 15 residues. Germline CDR1 reads ENHRY; CDR2 reads SYGVKD. This chain's CDR3 is CAISPLREGGNEQFF. The CDR3, as DNA: TGTGCCATCAGCCCCCTCCGGGAGGGGGGCAATGAGCAGTTCTTC.

The chain carries TRBV18 and TRBJ2-5; tentatively, D is TRBD2 (5 bases). Trimming cost V 2 bases and J 5 bases, with 9 bases left between them. The CDR3 runs 13 residues. Germline CDR1 reads KGHSH; CDR2 reads LQKENI. This CDR3 reads CASSPSRGETQYF. In DNA, the CDR3 is TGTGCCAGCTCACCATCCCGAGGGGAGACCCAGTACTTC.

The chain links TRBV5-1 to TRBJ2-7; 7 bases agree with TRBD2. Germline V gene data show CDR1 as SGHRS and CDR2 as YFSETQ. This CDR3 contains 14 residues. V lost 3 bases and J lost 2; bases outside the gene matches: 5. CDR3 DNA: TGCGCCAGCAGCTCGACTGCGGGGGCCTACGAGCAGTACTTC. Translating it yields CASSSTAGAYEQYF.

V gene TRBV24-1 combines with J gene TRBJ2-1, with 8 bases identical to TRBD1. The CDR3 covers 15 residues. Germline values: CDR1 KGHDR, CDR2 SFDVKD. V shed 3 bases, J shed 7 bases, and the junction held 7 bases outside the gene matches. CDR3 region: CATSDAGGAGNEQFF. Written as DNA, the CDR3 is TGTGCCACCAGTGATGCAGGGGGCGCGGGGAATGAGCAGTTCTTC.

V is TRBV7-3 and J is TRBJ2-1, with D possibly being TRBD2 (6 bases). V lost 0 bases and J lost 5, with 8 bases in between. Germline V gene lookup returns CDR1 SGHTA and CDR2 FQGTGA. The CDR3 runs 14 residues. This CDR3 is CASSLTGLNNEQFF. Here the CDR3 DNA reads TGTGCCAGCAGCTTAACTGGACTAAACAATGAGCAGTTCTTC. The whole variable domain, remainder taken from reference TRBV7-3 and TRBJ2-1, is GAGVSQTPSNKVTEKGKYVELRCDPISGHTALYWYRQSLGQGPEFLIYFQGTGAADDSGLPNDRFFAVRPEGSVSTLKIQRTERGDSAVYLCASSLTGLNNEQFFGPGTRLTVL.

The rearrangement links TRBV28 to TRBJ1-1; perhaps TRBD1 as D (5 bases). From germline, CDR1 is MDHEN and CDR2 SYDVKM. The CDR3 contains 12 residues. Trimming removed 5 bases from V and 7 bases from J, with 11 bases in between. The CDR3 is CASSPPRVEAFF. DNA for the CDR3: TGTGCCAGCAGTCCTCCCAGGGTTGAAGCTTTCTTT.

The chain employs TRBV11-3 and TRBJ2-5; 12 bases match TRBD2. The trim removed 5 bases at V and 5 bases at J, leaving 9 bases unmatched. CDR3 length: 16 residues. Germline V gives CDR1 SGHNT, CDR2 YENEEA. The DNA of the CDR3 is TGTGCCAGCAGCCGCGGACTAGCGGGGACACCCGAGACCCAGTACTTC. It encodes CASSRGLAGTPETQYF.

This clone was counted a few times. The rearrangement uses TRBV11-2 and TRBJ1-1, with 7 bases lining up with TRBD1. The CDR3 is 14 amino acids. J was trimmed by 1 base and V by 6 bases; bases with no gene match: 5. Looked up from germline, CDR1 is SGHAT and CDR2 is FQNNGV. This chain's CDR3 is CASSLQGSNTEAFF. CDR3 DNA sequence: TGTGCCAGCAGTTTACAGGGGTCGAACACTGAAGCTTTCTTT.

The CDR3 nucleotides read TGCGCCAGCAGCTTGCAGGCGGGAGGCTCCTACAATGAGCAGTTCTTC. The encoded protein is CASSLQAGGSYNEQFF. The chain has TRBV5-1 and TRBJ2-1, with TRBD2 matching over 8 bases. Per germline, CDR1 SGHRS and CDR2 YFSETQ. Germline trimming cut 1 base from V and 0 bases from J; bases unmatched to any gene: 3. The CDR3 is made up of 16 amino acids.

The V call is TRBV2, the J call TRBJ2-2, with 8 bases fitting TRBD1. V was clipped by 6 bases and J by 5 bases; unmatched bases: 2. The germline V gene has CDR1 SNHLY and CDR2 FYNNEI. The CDR3 is 13 residues long. As DNA, the CDR3 is TGTGCCAGCAGACAGGGGGAAACCGGGGAGCTGTTTTTT. Its translation: CASRQGETGELFF.

J is TRBJ2-7 and V is TRBV7-3, with 8 bases aligning to TRBD2. CDR1 is SGHTA and CDR2 is FQGTGA in the germline V gene. The CDR3 extends over 15 amino acids. V shed 8 bases and J 1 base; nucleotides not matched to a gene: 10. CDR3 sequence reads: CASSIPGGRSYEQYV. CDR3 in DNA: TGTGCCAGCTCCATCCCGGGCGGGAGGTCCTACGAGCAGTACGTC.

V is TRBV6-5 and J is TRBJ1-4; tentative D call: TRBD1 (5 bases). The CDR3 contains 15 residues. V was trimmed by 2 bases and J by 8 bases, leaving 15 bases between them. Germline lookup yields CDR1 MNHEY and CDR2 SVGAGI. The CDR3, as DNA: TGTGCCAGCAGTTACGGTTGGCAGGGTGGCGAAAAACTGTTTTTT. Amino acids: CASSYGWQGGEKLFF.

The chain employs TRBV5-1 and TRBJ1-1; D gene unclear. The germline gives CDR1 SGHRS, CDR2 YFSETQ. Trimming stripped 4 bases from V and 6 bases from J, with 13 bases between. This CDR3 region has 13 residues. The CDR3, as DNA: TGCGCCAGCAGCCTCGGAGGCGTCGCTGAAGCTTTCTTT. Amino acid sequence: CASSLGGVAEAFF.